The rows below give T cell receptor beta chains drawn from one sample of a study of cytomegalovirus exposure and HLA in healthy donors. The data were produced by immunoSEQ multiplex PCR, yet TCRdb's version contains in-frame clones alone and is incomplete. The repertoire holds 90,000 to 150,000 clones, with approximately 84% as singletons. The sample taken for sequencing was PBMCs. These receptors were collected from a man aged 50-60 years in good health and CMV-seronegative. Each CDR3 is given with its conserved first and last residue. The D gene is left open where the match is weak. The size entry is marked missing in some rows and otherwise reads once, few, many or a size class.

clone size	CDR3 length	V gene	J gene	D gene	CDR3 DNA	CDR3 protein
.	14	TRBV27	TRBJ2-1	.	TGTGCCAGCAGTCAGGGACTGACCTGCAATGAGCAGTTCTTC	CASSQGLTCNEQFF
.	13	TRBV6-5	TRBJ1-6	TRBD1	TGTGCCAGCGGGGACAGGATTAATTCACCCCTCCACTTT	CASGDRINSPLHF
.	12	TRBV11-2	TRBJ2-7	.	TGTGCCAGCAGCTCGGGGAGGAACGAGCAGTACTTC	CASSSGRNEQYF
.	15	TRBV9	TRBJ2-5	TRBD2	TGTGCCAGCAGCGTCTCTTTAGCGGGAGTAGAGACCCAGTACTTC	CASSVSLAGVETQYF
few	15	TRBV5-1	TRBJ1-1	.	TGCGCCAGCAGCTTCCAACTGTCGATGCGCACTGAAGCTTTCTTT	CASSFQLSMRTEAFF
.	17	TRBV4-3	TRBJ2-1	.	TGCGCCAGCAGCCAAGATCGAAAAGCTGGAGGTTACAATGAGCAGTTCTTC	CASSQDRKAGGYNEQFF
.	14	TRBV4-1	TRBJ2-1	.	TGCGCCAGCAGCCTTGAGGCAGCCCACAATGAGCAGTTCTTC	CASSLEAAHNEQFF
few	17	TRBV4-1	TRBJ2-7	TRBD1	TGCGCCAGCAGCCAAGAGAGGCTTAGGGACAGGGGTAACGAGCAGTACTTC	CASSQERLRDRGNEQYF
.	15	TRBV7-2	TRBJ1-1	.	TGTGCCAGCAGCTTAGTTGGAAGAGGGGGCACTGAAGCTTTCTTT	CASSLVGRGGTEAFF
.	15	TRBV7-9	TRBJ1-5	.	TGTTCCAGCAGCTCGAGTATGGTGCCCAATCAGCCCCAGCATTTT	CSSSSSMVPNQPQHF
.	18	TRBV5-4	TRBJ1-6	TRBD1	TGTGCCAGCAGCCCCGGACAGGGAAAGGGCTCCTATAATTCACCCCTCCACTTT	CASSPGQGKGSYNSPLHF
few	15	TRBV6-5	TRBJ2-5	TRBD1	TGTGCCAGCAGCCAGACAGGGGGCGGAGGGGAGACCCAGTACTTC	CASSQTGGGGETQYF
.	11	TRBV20-1	TRBJ2-3	.	TGCAGTGCTACGGTCGGGGGGCCGCAGTATTTT	CSATVGGPQYF
.	15	TRBV7-2	TRBJ2-1	TRBD2	TGTGCCAGCAGCCCGACGGGACTAGCCTACAATGAGCAGTTCTTC	CASSPTGLAYNEQFF
.	13	TRBV4-3	TRBJ1-2	.	TGCGCCAGCAGCCAAACCCGAGGGTATGGCTACACCTTC	CASSQTRGYGYTF
.	17	TRBV5-8	TRBJ2-5	.	TGTGCCAGCAGCTTGGTAACGGCAACCGGGGGTTTGGGGACCCAGTACTTC	CASSLVTATGGLGTQYF
.	17	TRBV4-3	TRBJ1-2	TRBD1	TGCGCCAGCAGCCAAGCGTATCCTTCGGGACAGGCCTATGGCTACACCTTC	CASSQAYPSGQAYGYTF
.	13	TRBV27	TRBJ1-1	.	TGTGCCAGCAGTTCCCAGGGGAACACTGAAGCTTTCTTT	CASSSQGNTEAFF
.	14	TRBV6-5	TRBJ1-4	.	TGTGCCACCGCCATGTCGGGGTATGGAGAAAAACTGTTTTTT	CATAMSGYGEKLFF
.	14	TRBV6-5	TRBJ1-1	TRBD1	TGTGCCAGCACCCAGACAGGGGGCCTTACTGAAGCTTTCTTT	CASTQTGGLTEAFF
.	16	TRBV11-2	TRBJ1-4	.	TGTGCCAGCAGCTCGCAGACAGAACGGTTAGATGAAAAACTGTTTTTT	CASSSQTERLDEKLFF
.	15	TRBV7-9	TRBJ2-3	.	TGTTCCAGCAGCTTAGGTAGCGGTAGCACAGATACGCAGTATTTT	CSSSLGSGSTDTQYF
.	16	TRBV14	TRBJ2-5	TRBD2	TGTGCCAGCAGCCAATTAGCGGGGGCCCGCCAAGAGACCCAGTACTTC	CASSQLAGARQETQYF
.	14	TRBV6-1	TRBJ1-5	TRBD1	TGTGCCAGCAGGATGACAGGGGACAATCAGCCCCAGCATTTT	CASRMTGDNQPQHF
.	14	TRBV28	TRBJ1-2	.	TGTGCCAGCAGCCCCGGGGGGCAGACCTATGGCTACACCTTC	CASSPGGQTYGYTF
.	15	TRBV6-5	TRBJ1-5	.	TGTGCCAGCAGTTCGACAGGCTCCTTGGATCAGCCCCAGCATTTT	CASSSTGSLDQPQHF
.	16	TRBV5-1	TRBJ2-7	.	TGCGCCAGCAGCTTCTCCCCAGGGGAGTCCTCCTACGAGCAGTACTTC	CASSFSPGESSYEQYF
.	13	TRBV6-6	TRBJ2-1	.	TGTGCCAGCAGTTACTCTCCCCGGGGTGAGCAGTTCTTC	CASSYSPRGEQFF